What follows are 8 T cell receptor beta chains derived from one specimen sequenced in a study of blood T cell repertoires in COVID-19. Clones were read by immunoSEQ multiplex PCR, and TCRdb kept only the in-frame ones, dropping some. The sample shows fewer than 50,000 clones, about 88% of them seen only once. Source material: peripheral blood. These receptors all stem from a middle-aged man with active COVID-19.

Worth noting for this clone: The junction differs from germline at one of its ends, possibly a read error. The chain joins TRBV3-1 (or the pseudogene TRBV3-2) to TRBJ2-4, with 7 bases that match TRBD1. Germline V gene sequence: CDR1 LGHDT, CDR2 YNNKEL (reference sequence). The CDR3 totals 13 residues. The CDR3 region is CASSQDIRDSPNF. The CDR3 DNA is TGTGCCAGCAGCCAGGATATAAGGGACAGTCCCAACTTC.

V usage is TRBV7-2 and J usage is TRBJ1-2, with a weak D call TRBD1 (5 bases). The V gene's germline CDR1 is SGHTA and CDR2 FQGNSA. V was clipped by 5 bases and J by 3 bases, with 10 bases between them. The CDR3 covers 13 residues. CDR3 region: CASSQDSDYGYTF. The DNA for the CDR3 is TGTGCCAGCAGCCAAGACAGCGACTATGGCTACACCTTC.

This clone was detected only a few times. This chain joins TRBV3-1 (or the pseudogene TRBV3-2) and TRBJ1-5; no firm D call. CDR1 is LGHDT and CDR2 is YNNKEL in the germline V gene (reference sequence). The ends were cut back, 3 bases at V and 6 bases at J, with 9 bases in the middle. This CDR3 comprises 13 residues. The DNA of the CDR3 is TGTGCCAGCAGCCAGATGCGGAGTCAGCCCCAGCATTTT. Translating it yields CASSQMRSQPQHF.

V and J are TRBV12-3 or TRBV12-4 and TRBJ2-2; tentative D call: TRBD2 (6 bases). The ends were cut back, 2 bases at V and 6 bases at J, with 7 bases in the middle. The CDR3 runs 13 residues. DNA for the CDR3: TGTGCCAGCAGTTTATGGGGGGCCGGGGAGCTGTTTTTT. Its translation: CASSLWGAGELFF.

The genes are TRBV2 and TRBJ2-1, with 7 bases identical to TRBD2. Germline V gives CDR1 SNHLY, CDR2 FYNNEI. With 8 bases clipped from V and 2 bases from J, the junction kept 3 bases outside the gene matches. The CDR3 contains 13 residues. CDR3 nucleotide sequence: TGTGCCAGCGGGGGGGGTCCCTACAATGAGCAGTTCTTC. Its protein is CASGGGPYNEQFF.

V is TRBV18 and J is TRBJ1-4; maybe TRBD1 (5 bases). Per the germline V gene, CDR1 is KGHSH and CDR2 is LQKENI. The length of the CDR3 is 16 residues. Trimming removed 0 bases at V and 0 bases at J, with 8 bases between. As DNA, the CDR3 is TGTGCCAGCTCACCACCGGGGGAGGCAACTAATGAAAAACTGTTTTTT. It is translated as CASSPPGEATNEKLFF.

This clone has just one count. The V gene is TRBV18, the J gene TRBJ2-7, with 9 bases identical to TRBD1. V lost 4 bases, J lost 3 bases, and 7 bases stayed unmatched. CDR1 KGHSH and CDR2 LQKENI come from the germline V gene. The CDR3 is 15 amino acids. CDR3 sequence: CASSLQGASSYEQYF. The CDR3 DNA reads TGTGCCAGCTCACTACAGGGGGCCAGCAGCTACGAGCAGTACTTC.

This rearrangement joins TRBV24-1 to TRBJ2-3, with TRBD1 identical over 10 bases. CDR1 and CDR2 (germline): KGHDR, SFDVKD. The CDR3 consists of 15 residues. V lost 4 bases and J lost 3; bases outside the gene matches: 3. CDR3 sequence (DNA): TGTGCCACCAGTGACCGGGACAGGGGAACAGATACGCAGTATTTT. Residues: CATSDRDRGTDTQYF.